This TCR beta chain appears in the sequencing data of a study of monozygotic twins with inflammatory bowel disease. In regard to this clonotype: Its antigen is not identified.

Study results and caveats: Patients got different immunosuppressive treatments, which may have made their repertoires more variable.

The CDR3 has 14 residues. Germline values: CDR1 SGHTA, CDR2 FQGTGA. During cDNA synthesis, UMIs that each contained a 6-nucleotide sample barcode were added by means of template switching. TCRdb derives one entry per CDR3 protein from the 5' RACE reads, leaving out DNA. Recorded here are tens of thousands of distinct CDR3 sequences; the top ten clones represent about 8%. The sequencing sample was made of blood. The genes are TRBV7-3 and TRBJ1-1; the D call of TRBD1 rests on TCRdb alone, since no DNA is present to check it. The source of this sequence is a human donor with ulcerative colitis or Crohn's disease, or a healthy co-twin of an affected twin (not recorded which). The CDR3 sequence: CASSEQGLDTEAFF.